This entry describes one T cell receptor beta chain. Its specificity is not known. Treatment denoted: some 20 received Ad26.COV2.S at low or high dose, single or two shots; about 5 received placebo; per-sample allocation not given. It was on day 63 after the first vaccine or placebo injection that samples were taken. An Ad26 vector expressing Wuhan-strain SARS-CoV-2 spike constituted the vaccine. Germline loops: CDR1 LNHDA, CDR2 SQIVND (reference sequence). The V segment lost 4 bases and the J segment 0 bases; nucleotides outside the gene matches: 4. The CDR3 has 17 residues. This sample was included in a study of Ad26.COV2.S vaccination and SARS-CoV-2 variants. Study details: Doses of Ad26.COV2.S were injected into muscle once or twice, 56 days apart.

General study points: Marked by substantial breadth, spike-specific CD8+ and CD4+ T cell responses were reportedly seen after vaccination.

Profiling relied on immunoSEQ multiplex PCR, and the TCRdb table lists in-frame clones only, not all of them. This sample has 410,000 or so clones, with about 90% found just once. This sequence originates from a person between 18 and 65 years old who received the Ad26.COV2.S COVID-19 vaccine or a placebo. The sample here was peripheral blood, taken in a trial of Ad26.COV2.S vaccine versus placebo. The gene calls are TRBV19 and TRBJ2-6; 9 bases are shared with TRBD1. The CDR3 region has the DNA TGTGCCAGTAGTAAGGGACAGGGAGTCTCTGGGGCCAACGTCCTGACTTTC. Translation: CASSKGQGVSGANVLTF. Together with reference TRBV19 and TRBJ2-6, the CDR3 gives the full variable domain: DGGITQSPKYLFRKEGQNVTLSCEQNLNHDAMYWYRQDPGQGLRLIYYSQIVNDFQKGDIAEGYSVSREKKESFPLTVTSAQKNPTAFYLCASSKGQGVSGANVLTFGAGSRLTVL.